Shown below are 21 T cell receptor beta chains from a single sample sequenced in a study of preoperative IRX-2 immunotherapy in early breast cancer. Treatment meaning: preoperative locoregional IRX-2 cytokine immunotherapy. Profiled with immunoSEQ multiplex PCR; TCRdb holds only in-frame clones, not every one. The profile shows around 29,000 clones, nearly 90% of them singletons. The sample was taken from a patient treated with IRX-2 immunotherapy. These receptors were obtained from a human donor with breast cancer.

The chain carries TRBV12-5 and TRBJ1-1; D is uncertain. The V end lost 3 bases, the J end lost 8 bases, and 4 bases lay between the germline ends. The CDR3 is made up of 10 amino acids. Germline V lookup: CDR1 LGHNT, CDR2 FRNRAP. CDR3 coding DNA: TGTGCTAGTGGTTTAGAGGAAGCTTTCTTT. Its protein is CASGLEEAFF.

The chain recombines TRBV5-1 with TRBJ1-3, with 7 bases identical to TRBD1. Looked up from germline, CDR1 is SGHRS and CDR2 is YFSETQ. The CDR3 sequence is 17 residues long. V trimming: 3 bases; J trimming: 0 bases; junction bases outside the gene matches: 9. CDR3 residues: CASSSRGGEFSGNTIYF. Written as DNA, the CDR3 is TGCGCCAGCAGCTCCAGGGGGGGAGAATTCTCTGGAAACACCATATATTTT.

DNA of the CDR3: TGTGCCAGCAGCTCGGGACCAGGGTTCCAAGAGACCCAGTACTTC. Translating it yields CASSSGPGFQETQYF. V usage is TRBV7-2 and J usage is TRBJ2-5, with D perhaps matching TRBD1 or TRBD2 (5 bases each). V was clipped by 4 bases and J by 1 base, with 13 bases between them. Germline CDR1 SGHTA, CDR2 FQGNSA. The CDR3 is 15 amino acids.

This clone showed up just a few times. J is TRBJ1-3 and V is TRBV29-1, with D perhaps TRBD1 (6 bases). The CDR3 is made up of 20 amino acids. Germline V gene sequence: CDR1 SQVTM, CDR2 ANQGSEA. V was clipped by 1 base and J by 6 bases, with 31 bases between them. The DNA of the CDR3 is TGCAGCGTTGAAGCGCGGAGGGGTGGGCACAGGGAGGTTTATGAAAACACCATATATTTT. It yields the protein CSVEARRGGHREVYENTIYF. Based on the CDR3 plus reference TRBV29-1 and TRBJ1-3, the full variable domain is SAVISQKPSRDICQRGTSLTIQCQVDSQVTMMFWYRQQPGQSLTLIATANQGSEATYESGFVIDKFPISRPNLTFSTLTVSNMSPEDSSIYLCSVEARRGGHREVYENTIYFGEGSWLTVV.

V gene TRBV5-1 combines with J gene TRBJ2-1, with 8 bases aligning to TRBD2. With 7 bases clipped from V and 7 bases from J, the junction kept 7 bases outside the gene matches. The CDR3 runs to 13 residues. From germline, CDR1 is SGHRS and CDR2 YFSETQ. CDR3 sequence reads: CASGSGGENEQFF. The DNA for the CDR3 is TGCGCCAGCGGGTCCGGGGGGGAAAATGAGCAGTTCTTC.

This clone has a single count. The chain uses TRBV5-1 and TRBJ2-5; 13 bases map to TRBD2. CDR1 is SGHRS and CDR2 is YFSETQ in the germline V gene. CDR3 length equals 14 residues. The V and J ends lost 5 bases and 4 bases, in that order; junction bases with no gene match: 2. CDR3 in amino acids: CASRLAGGPETQYF. CDR3 nucleotide sequence: TGCGCCAGCAGACTAGCGGGAGGGCCAGAGACCCAGTACTTC.

The V gene is TRBV18, the J gene TRBJ1-1; 7 positions match TRBD1. CDR3 length: 14 amino acids. The germline V gene encodes CDR1 KGHSH and CDR2 LQKENI. The V gene end was trimmed by 4 bases and the J gene end by 0 bases; junction bases not matched to a gene: 2. In DNA, the CDR3 is TGTGCCAGCTCACGGGACAGCATGAACACTGAAGCTTTCTTT. It yields the protein CASSRDSMNTEAFF.

This clone was observed a single time. The rearrangement links TRBV6-5 to TRBJ1-2, with D hard to call. Trimming removed 6 bases at V and 8 bases at J, with 16 bases between. The germline CDR1 and CDR2 sequences are MNHEY and SVGAGI. CDR3 size: 13 residues. In DNA form, the CDR3 reads TGTGCCAGCAGCCCTACCCTAGGTCGGGGCTACACCTTC. Its protein is CASSPTLGRGYTF.

The chain carries TRBV5-4 and TRBJ2-7, with 7 bases that match TRBD2. This CDR3 is built from 14 residues. Trimming cost V 4 bases and J 0 bases; bases outside gene matches: 4. The germline gives CDR1 SGHNT, CDR2 YYREEE (reference sequence). CDR3 DNA sequence: TGTGCCAGCAGCGCCACTAGCGCCTCCTACGAGCAGTACTTC. Protein sequence: CASSATSASYEQYF.

The gene calls are TRBV7-8 and TRBJ2-5; D is possibly TRBD1 (5 bases). With the DNA end fitting TRBJ2-7 better, the J assignment may be wrong. Germline CDR1 reads SGHVS; CDR2 reads FQNEAQ. The CDR3 is 14 amino acids. CDR3 in amino acids: CASSSPVGAYEQYF. CDR3 in DNA: TGTGCCAGCAGCTCCCCCGTAGGGGCCTACGAGCAGTACTTC.

The genes are TRBV27 and TRBJ2-2, with 7 bases lining up with TRBD1. After removal of 10 bases from V and 0 bases from J, the junction contained 8 bases not matched to a gene. The germline gives CDR1 MNHEY, CDR2 SMNVEV (reference sequence). CDR3 length: 15 residues. CDR3: CATSGGAANTGELFF. CDR3 nucleotides: TGTGCCACCTCAGGGGGAGCGGCGAACACCGGGGAGCTGTTTTTT.

This chain links TRBV29-1 with TRBJ1-1, with D perhaps matching TRBD1 (5 bases). CDR3 length: 13 residues. Trimming left V 6 bases short and J 1 base short, with 12 bases between. Germline-derived CDR1 and CDR2 are SQVTM and ANQGSEA. This chain's CDR3 is CSVEQAPNTEAFF. The DNA for the CDR3 is TGCAGCGTAGAACAGGCTCCGAACACTGAAGCTTTCTTT.

This chain links TRBV28 with TRBJ2-1; 7 bases line up with TRBD1. The trim removed 8 bases at V and 3 bases at J, leaving 7 bases unmatched. The CDR3 runs 14 residues. In germline, CDR1 is MDHEN, CDR2 SYDVKM. The CDR3 coding sequence is TGTGCCAGCGGCTCCGGGACAGACTACAATGAGCAGTTCTTC. It codes for CASGSGTDYNEQFF.

The V call is TRBV10-1, the J call TRBJ2-1; TRBD1 is a possible D gene (5 bases). Trimming took 5 bases from V and 6 from J, leaving 17 bases between them. CDR3 length: 15 residues. In germline, CDR1 is WNHNN, CDR2 SYGVQD (reference sequence). Written as DNA, the CDR3 is TGCGCCAGCAGTCCCGTTCGCAGGGTGGGCAATGAGCAGTTCTTC. Protein product: CASSPVRRVGNEQFF.

The chain joins TRBV6-1 to TRBJ1-1; 9 bases line up with TRBD1. Germline V lookup: CDR1 MNHNS, CDR2 SASEGT. The CDR3 length is 15 residues. Trimming took 7 bases from V and 6 from J; bases not matched to a gene: 12. This chain's CDR3 is CASTIPTGGLSEAFF. CDR3 sequence (DNA): TGTGCCAGCACGATCCCGACAGGGGGTCTGTCTGAAGCTTTCTTT.

This clone came up a few times. The chain is built from TRBV30 and TRBJ1-1; no clear D. Looked up from germline, CDR1 is GTSNPN and CDR2 is SVGIG (reference sequence). With 3 bases removed from V and 4 bases from J, the gap between germline ends came to 12 bases. CDR3 length: 13 residues. The CDR3: CAWRGGGATEAFF. The DNA for the CDR3 is TGTGCCTGGAGGGGAGGAGGTGCCACTGAAGCTTTCTTT.

This clone was found once. The gene calls are TRBV5-1 and TRBJ1-3, with D unresolved. CDR1 SGHRS and CDR2 YFSETQ come from the germline V gene. This CDR3 comprises 13 residues. Between the trimmed V and J ends, which lost 7 bases and 0 bases, there was a span of 8 bases. DNA for the CDR3: TGCGCCAGCGGCATAAGCTCTGGAAACACCATATATTTT. This codes for CASGISSGNTIYF.

The gene calls are TRBV19 and TRBJ2-7, with D possibly being TRBD2 (5 bases). The CDR3 runs to 16 residues. The V end was cut by 4 bases, the J end by 0 bases, with 16 bases between. In germline, CDR1 is LNHDA, CDR2 SQIVND (reference sequence). The CDR3: CASSKGRAADSYEQYF. CDR3 DNA sequence: TGTGCCAGTAGTAAAGGGCGGGCCGCAGACTCCTACGAGCAGTACTTC.

The CDR3 nucleotides read TGCGCCAGCAGTGAGCGGGGTTATCAGCCCCAGCATTTT. As protein: CASSERGYQPQHF. The rearrangement links TRBV10-1 to TRBJ1-5; D is ambiguous. V shed 2 bases and J shed 5 bases, with 7 bases lying between them. CDR3 length equals 13 residues. Germline-derived CDR1 and CDR2 are WNHNN and SYGVQD (reference sequence).

CDR3 coding DNA: TGTGCCAGCAGCTTAGCGGCGGGGTGGAGCGAGCAGTACTTC. It encodes CASSLAAGWSEQYF. This chain uses TRBV7-9 with TRBJ2-7; tentatively, D is TRBD2 (6 bases). Trimming cost V 0 bases and J 6 bases, with 12 bases left between them. This CDR3 is built from 14 residues. Per germline, CDR1 SEHNR and CDR2 FQNEAQ (reference sequence).

The chain uses TRBV7-2 and TRBJ2-7, with 9 bases that match TRBD1. V lost 2 bases, J lost 3 bases, and 5 bases stayed unmatched. The CDR3 has 15 residues. Germline V gene lookup returns CDR1 SGHTA and CDR2 FQGNSA. The CDR3 sequence is CASSLSTGGFYEQYF. CDR3 DNA sequence: TGTGCCAGCAGCTTAAGCACAGGGGGCTTCTACGAGCAGTACTTC.